Only one count was recorded for the clone carrying this T cell receptor (beta chain). Its antigen is undetermined. A read error may explain this, as a much larger clone is one base away. The data belong to a study of T cells in Graves' hyperthyroidism and ophthalmopathy. The wider study: Peripheral blood sampling occurred at initial diagnosis, before any treatment. Study-wide results and caveats: Most expanded thyroid clonotypes above 0.001 recurred in blood.

Amplified TCR beta CDR3 regions derived from RNA transcripts. With the HTBI primer set, the TCR CDR3 went through a first round of RT-PCR. Each CDR3 protein gets one entry after TCRdb re-called the multiplex PCR reads with MiXCR. The sample has a few hundred thousand distinct CDR3 sequences, 15% to 20% seen once. Exclusions: uncontrolled infection, other autoimmune disease, pregnancy, lactation. The CDR3 has 15 residues. Germline lookup yields CDR1 MNHEY and CDR2 SMNVEV (reference sequence). The rearrangement links TRBV27 to TRBJ2-5; D perhaps matches TRBD1 (6 bases). Near its end, the DNA agrees better with TRBJ2-1, so the J call may be wrong. Sequencing was performed on blood. This sequence was found in a woman in her sixties with Graves' ophthalmopathy. The chain's CDR3 is CASSFVRGSGETQFF. The CDR3 DNA follows: TGTGCCAGCAGTTTTGTCAGGGGAAGTGGGGAGACCCAGTTCTTC.